A single sample is the source of the 27 T cell receptor beta chains below, sequenced in a study of glioma-infiltrating T cells after dendritic cell vaccination. Profiled with immunoSEQ multiplex PCR; TCRdb holds only in-frame clones, not every one. The sample records about 82,000 clones, roughly four fifths being singletons. The time point is: after dendritic cell vaccination, including at tumor progression/relapse. The sequencing used blood, collected after dendritic cell vaccination. The receptors were gathered from a human donor with glioblastoma.

This rearrangement joins TRBV4-3 to TRBJ1-3; D not certain. The CDR3 is 13 residues long. Germline CDR1 reads LGHNA; CDR2 reads YSLEER. Trimming removed 0 bases at V and 3 bases at J, with 3 bases between. The CDR3 loop reads CASSQDYGNTIYF. Here the CDR3 DNA reads TGCGCCAGCAGCCAAGATTATGGAAACACCATATATTTT.

This clone was counted a single time. The chain carries TRBV5-4 and TRBJ1-6; perhaps TRBD1 as D (6 bases). Germline CDR1 SGHNT, CDR2 YYREEE (reference sequence). The CDR3 contains 15 residues. Trimming took off 3 bases at V and 5 bases at J, with 12 bases between the two ends. The CDR3 sequence: CASSSTNRDNSPLHF. In DNA, the CDR3 is TGTGCCAGCAGCTCGACCAACAGGGATAATTCACCCCTCCACTTT.

The rearrangement uses TRBV5-1 and TRBJ1-2, with D hard to call. Trimming took off 4 bases at V and 0 bases at J, with 10 bases between the two ends. Germline V gene lookup returns CDR1 SGHRS and CDR2 YFSETQ. CDR3 length: 14 residues. The CDR3: CASSPNLANYGYTF. The CDR3 DNA is TGCGCCAGCAGCCCCAACCTAGCTAACTATGGCTACACCTTC. Drawing the rest from reference TRBV5-1 and TRBJ1-2, the complete variable domain is KAGVTQTPRYLIKTRGQQVTLSCSPISGHRSVSWYQQTPGQGLQFLFEYFSETQRNKGNFPGRFSGRQFSNSRSEMNVSTLELGDSALYLCASSPNLANYGYTFGSGTRLTVV.

The chain combines TRBV6-6 with TRBJ1-2; the match to TRBD1 covers 7 bases. The CDR3 spans 13 residues. The germline gives CDR1 MNHNY, CDR2 SVGAGI (reference sequence). J lost 7 bases, V lost 5 bases, and 7 bases had no gene match. The CDR3: CASSQDRYGGYTF. The CDR3 region has the DNA TGTGCCAGCAGTCAGGACAGGTACGGTGGCTACACCTTC.

V usage is TRBV2 and J usage is TRBJ2-7; 9 nucleotides match TRBD1. The CDR3 is 14 residues long. From germline, CDR1 is SNHLY and CDR2 FYNNEI. V lost 7 bases, J lost 2 bases, and 6 bases stayed unmatched. The CDR3 here is CASNARTGAYEQYF. Here the CDR3 DNA reads TGTGCCAGCAACGCACGGACAGGGGCCTACGAGCAGTACTTC. Complete variable domain (other parts from reference TRBV2 and TRBJ2-7): EPEVTQTPSHQVTQMGQEVILRCVPISNHLYFYWYRQILGQKVEFLVSFYNNEISEKSEIFDDQFSVERPDGSNFTLKIRSTKLEDSAMYFCASNARTGAYEQYFGPGTRLTVT.

The chain has TRBV11-1 and TRBJ2-7; D remains unclear. The V gene lost 3 bases and the J gene lost 0 bases, with 9 bases spanning the gap. The CDR3 is 14 residues long. Germline V gene sequence: CDR1 SGHAT, CDR2 FQDESV (reference sequence). CDR3 protein: CASSLQVSSYEQYF. The CDR3 nucleotides are TGTGCCAGCAGCTTGCAGGTATCCTCCTACGAGCAGTACTTC. Supplemented by reference TRBV11-1 and TRBJ2-7, the full variable domain reads EAEVAQSPRYKITEKSQAVAFWCDPISGHATLYWYRQILGQGPELLVQFQDESVVDDSQLPKDRFSAERLKGVDSTLKIQPAELGDSAMYLCASSLQVSSYEQYFGPGTRLTVT.

This clone was recorded once. The chain combines TRBV6-1 with TRBJ2-2, with D maybe TRBD2 (5 bases). V lost 5 bases, J lost 0 bases, and 7 bases lay in between. There are 14 residues in the CDR3. CDR1 and CDR2 (germline): MNHNS, SASEGT. The CDR3 spells CASSLLANTGELFF. Here the CDR3 DNA reads TGTGCCAGCAGTTTACTAGCGAACACCGGGGAGCTGTTTTTT.

The chain is built from TRBV6-5 and TRBJ2-7, with 7 nucleotides matching TRBD1. V shed 4 bases and J 5 bases; nucleotides not matched to a gene: 8. CDR3 size: 14 residues. CDR1 is MNHEY, CDR2 SVGAGI, per germline. The DNA of the CDR3 is TGTGCCAGCAGTTTATTGGGACAGTCGAACGAGCAGTACTTC. Translated, it gives CASSLLGQSNEQYF.

The chain uses TRBV7-2 and TRBJ1-1, with TRBD1 matching 7 bases. With V trimmed by 0 bases and J by 5 bases, 3 bases remained unmatched. CDR1 SGHTA and CDR2 FQGNSA come from the germline V gene. This CDR3 is 14 amino acids long. The CDR3 DNA follows: TGTGCCAGCAGCTTAGCGGGGGGACAGACTGAAGCTTTCTTT. Translation gives CASSLAGGQTEAFF.

V and J are TRBV19 and TRBJ2-3, with TRBD2 matching over 10 bases. This CDR3 contains 15 residues. The germline CDR1 and CDR2 sequences are LNHDA and SQIVND (reference sequence). V trimming: 5 bases; J trimming: 2 bases; junction bases outside the gene matches: 4. In DNA, the CDR3 is TGTGCCAGTAGTCAAACTAGCGGGAACACAGATACGCAGTATTTT. It translates to CASSQTSGNTDTQYF. The whole variable domain, remainder taken from reference TRBV19 and TRBJ2-3, is DGGITQSPKYLFRKEGQNVTLSCEQNLNHDAMYWYRQDPGQGLRLIYYSQIVNDFQKGDIAEGYSVSREKKESFPLTVTSAQKNPTAFYLCASSQTSGNTDTQYFGPGTRLTVL.

The sample holds a few counts of this clone. This chain connects TRBV7-2 to TRBJ2-2; D call uncertain. The CDR3 contains 13 residues. The V gene lost 7 bases and the J gene lost 6 bases, with 12 bases spanning the gap. Germline CDR1 is SGHTA and CDR2 is FQGNSA. The CDR3 nucleotides are TGTGCCAGCACCCCAGACATTTCCGGGGAGCTGTTTTTT. Translated, it gives CASTPDISGELFF.

The rearrangement uses TRBV5-1 and TRBJ1-4, with D perhaps TRBD1 (6 bases). The ends were cut back, 0 bases at V and 0 bases at J, with 9 bases in the middle. The CDR3 sequence is 16 residues long. Germline V CDR1 and CDR2: SGHRS, YFSETQ. The CDR3 loop is CASSLDRAATNEKLFF. The CDR3 region has the DNA TGCGCCAGCAGCTTGGACAGGGCTGCAACTAATGAAAAACTGTTTTTT.

This sequence joins TRBV29-1 and TRBJ1-4; TRBD1 might be the D (5 bases). V lost 5 bases and J lost 7, with 20 bases in between. The CDR3 runs to 15 residues. The germline V gene encodes CDR1 SQVTM and CDR2 ANQGSEA. CDR3 sequence: CSVHFLGRESEKLFF. CDR3 in DNA: TGCAGCGTTCACTTCCTTGGCAGGGAAAGTGAAAAACTGTTTTTT.

The chain combines TRBV5-5 with TRBJ2-7, with D possibly matching TRBD2 (5 bases). This CDR3 is built from 13 residues. Trimming took 4 bases from V and 2 from J, leaving 10 bases between them. Germline loops: CDR1 SGHKS, CDR2 YYEKEE (reference sequence). The DNA of the CDR3 is TGTGCCAGCAGCCTGCCCGGGGCCTACGAGCAGTACTTC. It yields the protein CASSLPGAYEQYF.

V and J are TRBV25-1 and TRBJ1-2; 7 bases align to TRBD1. Germline V gene sequence: CDR1 MGHDK, CDR2 SYGVNS. This CDR3 has 14 residues. After removal of 0 bases from V and 8 bases from J, the junction contained 6 bases not matched to a gene. CDR3 protein: CASSEYETGRGYTF. The CDR3 nucleotides read TGTGCCAGCAGTGAATATGAGACAGGGCGCGGCTACACCTTC.

This clone appeared a single time. The J gene is TRBJ2-2, the V gene TRBV7-9; the match to TRBD1 covers 9 bases. The V gene's germline CDR1 is SEHNR and CDR2 FQNEAQ (reference sequence). The CDR3 runs 15 residues. J was trimmed by 7 bases and V by 5 bases; bases with no gene match: 8. CDR3 residues: CASSIKQGADGELFF. The CDR3 DNA is TGTGCCAGCAGCATAAAACAGGGGGCAGACGGGGAGCTGTTTTTT.

The gene calls are TRBV28 and TRBJ1-2; 7 nucleotides line up with TRBD1. Germline V gives CDR1 MDHEN, CDR2 SYDVKM. The CDR3 is 14 residues long. Trimming cost V 8 bases and J 0 bases; bases outside gene matches: 6. CDR3 sequence: CASWKGASNYGYTF. CDR3 nucleotides: TGTGCCAGCTGGAAGGGGGCTTCTAACTATGGCTACACCTTC.

V usage is TRBV5-1 and J usage is TRBJ2-1, with TRBD1 identical over 7 bases. The CDR3 sequence is 17 residues long. In germline, CDR1 is SGHRS, CDR2 YFSETQ. After removal of 3 bases from V and 2 bases from J, the junction contained 11 bases not matched to a gene. The CDR3: CASSSSGTAGPYNEQFF. The CDR3 region has the DNA TGCGCCAGCAGCTCCTCCGGGACAGCCGGCCCCTACAATGAGCAGTTCTTC.

In this sample, this clone turned up once. The genes are TRBV7-2 and TRBJ1-1; no reliable D call. V dropped 5 bases and J dropped 4 bases, with 14 bases sitting between them. The CDR3 runs 14 residues. Germline loops: CDR1 SGHTA, CDR2 FQGNSA. The CDR3 spells CASSLAALSTEAFF. The CDR3, as DNA: TGTGCCAGCAGCCTTGCCGCGTTAAGCACTGAAGCTTTCTTT.

This rearrangement joins TRBV21-1 to TRBJ2-7; the listed D gene, TRBD1, was not tested against the DNA. TRBV21-1 is given as a pseudogene. The CDR3 is 20 amino acids. The CDR3 here is CASSIMPKGQVPGGYYEQYF. CDR3 sequence (DNA): TGTGCCAGCAGCATAATGCCCAAGGGACAGGTTCCAGGGGGGTACTACGAGCAGTACTTC.

The genes are TRBV5-4 and TRBJ1-2; 9 nucleotides match TRBD1. The germline gives CDR1 SGHNT, CDR2 YYREEE (reference sequence). The ends lost 4 bases at V and 6 bases at J; junction bases unmatched: 7. This CDR3 is built from 14 residues. CDR3 amino acids: CASSTRQGENGYTF. CDR3 DNA: TGTGCCAGCAGCACACGACAGGGGGAGAATGGCTACACCTTC. The variable domain in full, with the rest retrieved from reference TRBV5-4 and TRBJ1-2, is ETGVTQSPTHLIKTRGQQVTLRCSSQSGHNTVSWYQQALGQGPQFIFQYYREEENGRGNFPPRFSGLQFPNYSSELNVNALELDDSALYLCASSTRQGENGYTFGSGTRLTVV.

This rearrangement joins TRBV6-5 to TRBJ1-2; 8 bases map to TRBD1. Germline CDR1 is MNHEY and CDR2 is SVGAGI. The J segment lost 9 bases and the V segment lost 5 bases, leaving 14 bases of the junction unmatched. There are 15 residues in the CDR3. Written as DNA, the CDR3 is TGTGCCAGCAGTCCCGGGACAGGCCACCTCAGGAGCTACACCTTC. Residues: CASSPGTGHLRSYTF.

This clone appeared a few times. The chain has TRBV7-8 and TRBJ2-7, with D unresolved. Germline V gene data show CDR1 as SGHVS and CDR2 as FQNEAQ. V lost 2 bases to trimming and J lost 5 bases, with 13 bases between them. The CDR3 spans 14 residues. CDR3 sequence (DNA): TGTGCCAGCAGCTTAATTCCCGGCGAGGACGAGCAGTACTTC. Encoded protein: CASSLIPGEDEQYF.

The chain employs TRBV5-1 and TRBJ1-1; D gene unclear. With 6 bases removed from V and 1 base from J, the gap between germline ends came to 13 bases. The V gene's germline CDR1 is SGHRS and CDR2 YFSETQ. The CDR3 totals 14 residues. CDR3 DNA: TGCGCCAGCAAGCGGTCCGGGTCGAACACTGAAGCTTTCTTT. Protein product: CASKRSGSNTEAFF. Filled out from reference TRBV5-1 and TRBJ1-1, the complete variable domain reads KAGVTQTPRYLIKTRGQQVTLSCSPISGHRSVSWYQQTPGQGLQFLFEYFSETQRNKGNFPGRFSGRQFSNSRSEMNVSTLELGDSALYLCASKRSGSNTEAFFGQGTRLTVV.

The chain has TRBV28 and TRBJ1-6; D remains unclear. The V end was cut by 7 bases, the J end by 0 bases, with 13 bases between. This CDR3 spans 16 amino acids. Germline V gives CDR1 MDHEN, CDR2 SYDVKM. CDR3 nucleotides: TGTGCCAGCACCAACGGGAGGAGCTCCTATAATTCACCCCTCCACTTT. Protein sequence: CASTNGRSSYNSPLHF.

The chain is built from TRBV4-2 and TRBJ1-4; 7 bases line up with TRBD1. This CDR3 has 16 amino acids. Germline CDR1 and CDR2: LGHNA and YNFKEQ. With V trimmed by 6 bases and J by 0 bases, 7 bases remained unmatched. CDR3 sequence: CASRVGDSATNEKLFF. The CDR3 coding sequence is TGTGCCAGCAGGGTCGGGGACAGTGCAACTAATGAAAAACTGTTTTTT.

The chain has TRBV6-5 and TRBJ1-2, with 8 bases lining up with TRBD1. CDR1 is MNHEY and CDR2 is SVGAGI in the germline V gene. CDR3 size: 14 residues. V dropped 6 bases and J dropped 1; count of bases not matched to a gene: 4. DNA of the CDR3: TGTGCCAGCAGAGGACAGGGCATTAACTATGGCTACACCTTC. Translating it yields CASRGQGINYGYTF.